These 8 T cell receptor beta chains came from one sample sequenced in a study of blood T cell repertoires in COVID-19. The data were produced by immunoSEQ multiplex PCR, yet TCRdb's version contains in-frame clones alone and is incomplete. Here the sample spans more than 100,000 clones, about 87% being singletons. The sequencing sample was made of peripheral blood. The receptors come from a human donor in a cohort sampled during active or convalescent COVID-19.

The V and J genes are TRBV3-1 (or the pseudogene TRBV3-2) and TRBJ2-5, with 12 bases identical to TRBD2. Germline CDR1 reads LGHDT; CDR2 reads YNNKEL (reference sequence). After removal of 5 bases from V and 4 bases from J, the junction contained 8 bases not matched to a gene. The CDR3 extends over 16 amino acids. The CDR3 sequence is CASSSDSTSGGETQYF. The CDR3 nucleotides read TGTGCCAGCAGCTCCGACTCGACTAGCGGGGGAGAGACCCAGTACTTC.

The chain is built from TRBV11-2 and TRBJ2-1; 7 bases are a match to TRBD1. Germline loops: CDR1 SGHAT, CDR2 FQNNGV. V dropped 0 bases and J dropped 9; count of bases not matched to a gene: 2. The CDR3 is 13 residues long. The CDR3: CASSLERTGEQFF. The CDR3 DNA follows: TGTGCCAGCAGCTTAGAGCGGACAGGTGAGCAGTTCTTC.

The CDR3 nucleotides read TGTGCCAGCATGGGCAGCAACACAGATACGCAGTATTTT. It specifies CASMGSNTDTQYF. The chain joins TRBV3-1 (or the pseudogene TRBV3-2) to TRBJ2-3; D unclear. Trimming cost V 7 bases and J 2 bases, with 10 bases left between them. CDR3 size: 13 residues. The germline gives CDR1 LGHDT, CDR2 YNNKEL (reference sequence).

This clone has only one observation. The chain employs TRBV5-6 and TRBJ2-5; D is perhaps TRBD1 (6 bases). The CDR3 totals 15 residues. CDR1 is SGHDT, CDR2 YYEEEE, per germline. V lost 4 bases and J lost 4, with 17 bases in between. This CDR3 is CASSPTQGNRETQYF. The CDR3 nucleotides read TGTGCCAGCAGCCCCACACAGGGTAACCGAGAGACCCAGTACTTC.

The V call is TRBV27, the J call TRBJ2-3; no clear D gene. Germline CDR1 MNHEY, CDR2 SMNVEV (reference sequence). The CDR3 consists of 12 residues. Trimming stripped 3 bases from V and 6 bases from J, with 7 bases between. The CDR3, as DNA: TGTGCCAGCAGTTTCCACGCGGATACGCAGTATTTT. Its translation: CASSFHADTQYF.

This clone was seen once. The CDR3 sequence is CASSWMVGQDIYEQYF. The CDR3 nucleotides are TGCGCCAGCAGCTGGATGGTAGGACAGGATATCTACGAGCAGTACTTC. V usage is TRBV5-1 and J usage is TRBJ2-7, with 7 bases aligning to TRBD1. The CDR3 has 16 amino acids. After removal of 3 bases from V and 3 bases from J, the junction contained 12 bases not matched to a gene. The germline gives CDR1 SGHRS, CDR2 YFSETQ.

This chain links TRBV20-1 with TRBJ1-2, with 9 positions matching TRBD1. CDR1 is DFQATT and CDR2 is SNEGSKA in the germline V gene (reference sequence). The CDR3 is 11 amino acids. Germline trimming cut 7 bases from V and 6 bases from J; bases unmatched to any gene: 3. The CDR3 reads CSVTGGHGYTF. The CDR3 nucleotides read TGCAGTGTCACAGGGGGCCATGGCTACACCTTC.

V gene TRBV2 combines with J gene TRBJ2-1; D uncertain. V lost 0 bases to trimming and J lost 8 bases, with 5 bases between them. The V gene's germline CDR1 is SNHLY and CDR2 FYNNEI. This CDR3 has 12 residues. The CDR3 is CASSEASYEQFF. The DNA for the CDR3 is TGTGCCAGCAGTGAAGCGTCGTATGAGCAGTTCTTC.